Sequencing of this T cell receptor beta chain was carried out in a study of blood T cell repertoires in COVID-19 (dated by TCRdb to the early 2020s). Regarding the research as a whole: The collaborator samples originated in the United States, Italy and Spain and spanned the acute and convalescent phases of COVID-19. Samples were obtained from the ongoing ImmuneRACE study (first 160 participants) and from some 1,300 subjects provided by 6 global collaborators. The prospective study material was composed of cDNA or gDNA derived from T cells, B-cell-depleted T cells, or PBMCs. Deeply sampled blood TCRbeta repertoires from subjects exposed to, actively infected with, or recovered from COVID-19 were included in the dataset. A freely available public database, intended as a resource for researchers studying the immune response to SARS-CoV-2, is where the repertoires were released. Where HLA class I and class II types were available, the types were taken from metadata supplied by the sample provider, not from assay-based typing. The sample metadata nearly always contained a de-identified subject ID, COVID-19 status, age in years and sex.

The collaborating institutions used their own protocols to collect whole blood in K2EDTA tubes. For TCRbeta analysis, collaborator samples were shipped as frozen whole blood, as isolated PBMCs, or as DNA extracted from either sample type. Study-wide findings and limitations: Clinical and demographic metadata were provided uncurated, with the amount varying by source and participant.

TCRbeta CDR3 regions were amplified from genomic DNA using the immunoSEQ Assay, a bias-controlled multiplex PCR. In the authors' own workflow: Within the assay, amplification of reference gene primers was used to estimate how many nucleated cells each sample contained. To quantify the absolute abundance of each unique TCRbeta CDR3 rearrangement, sequence reads were collapsed and filtered. Productive Simpson clonality was computed per sample as the square root of Simpson's diversity index over productive rearrangements. TCRdb limited this immuneACCESS table to in-frame rearrangements with V and J called. A share of clones is missing; checked studies link under half to unresolved V genes, and the rest is unexplained. The D gene and trimming were derived from the DNA, and the V and J assignments and clone size from that table. For this sample the table gives tens of thousands of clones, of which about 84% were detected only once. Together, the top ten hold 40% to 50% of the sample.

Trimming takes 3 bases off V and 6 bases off J; junction bases not matched to a gene: 2. From the cysteine up to the phenylalanine, the CDR3 has a length of 15 residues. CDR3 DNA is the only sequence kept; it has 45 bases, read in frame from the first base. As encoded in the germline V gene, CDR1 is SGHRS while CDR2 is YFSETQ. Remarks on this clone: Its antigen is not yet known. Per-base qualities were not stored, and no clone one base away is much larger.

This clonotype was obtained from an elderly woman with acute or convalescent COVID-19. The V and J segments used are TRBV5-1 and TRBJ2-2; TRBD2 lines up with 13 middle nucleotides. The sample consisted of peripheral blood. The DNA reads TGCGCCAGCAGCTCTACTAGCGGGGGGGCCGGGGAGCTGTTTTTT. The encoded protein is CASSSTSGGAGELFF.